These 15 T cell receptor beta chains were all obtained from the same sample, sequenced in a study of cytomegalovirus exposure and HLA in healthy donors. Assay: immunoSEQ multiplex PCR; the TCRdb copy retains only in-frame clones and omits some. The sample has 150,000 to 200,000 clones; roughly 90% are singletons. Sequenced: PBMCs. The source of these receptors is a man in his late teens or twenties in good health and CMV-seropositive.

V is TRBV28 and J is TRBJ2-1, with 13 bases identical to TRBD2. Germline CDR1 MDHEN, CDR2 SYDVKM. V dropped 2 bases and J dropped 8; count of bases not matched to a gene: 6. The CDR3 totals 16 residues. CDR3 region: CASSLRTSGRNDEQFF. The CDR3 region has the DNA TGTGCCAGCAGTTTAAGGACTAGCGGGAGAAACGATGAGCAGTTCTTC.

This rearrangement joins TRBV28 to TRBJ2-7, with D possibly matching TRBD2 (5 bases). The CDR3 has 15 residues. The V end lost 5 bases, the J end lost 4 bases, and 18 bases lay between the germline ends. The germline V gene has CDR1 MDHEN and CDR2 SYDVKM. The DNA for the CDR3 is TGTGCCAGCAGTAGTACTAGTCCCCCCCAGTACGAGCAGTACTTC. Its translation is CASSSTSPPQYEQYF. Filled out from reference TRBV28 and TRBJ2-7, the complete variable domain reads DVKVTQSSRYLVKRTGEKVFLECVQDMDHENMFWYRQDPGLGLRLIYFSYDVKMKEKGDIPEGYSVSREKKERFSLILESASTNQTSMYLCASSSTSPPQYEQYFGPGTRLTVT.

The CDR3 here is CASSQDAGGTPYEQYF. For the CDR3, the DNA is TGCGCCAGCAGCCAAGATGCTGGCGGAACCCCCTACGAGCAGTACTTC. J is TRBJ2-7 and V is TRBV4-1; D not resolved. Trimming shortened V by 0 bases and J by 2 bases, and 14 bases separated the two germline ends. CDR1 and CDR2 (germline): MGHRA, YSYEKL. This CDR3 is built from 16 residues.

V usage is TRBV7-2 and J usage is TRBJ1-3, with D uncertain. CDR1 SGHTA and CDR2 FQGNSA come from the germline V gene. V lost 5 bases and J lost 0, with 17 bases in between. The CDR3 is made up of 17 amino acids. The CDR3, as DNA: TGTGCCAGCAGCCCTCAGGCACCTTTCCTCTCTGGAAACACCATATATTTT. The encoded protein is CASSPQAPFLSGNTIYF.

The gene calls are TRBV6-6 and TRBJ2-3; D not resolved. V was clipped by 5 bases and J by 4 bases, with 13 bases between them. The CDR3 length is 14 residues. Germline values: CDR1 MNHNY, CDR2 SVGAGI (reference sequence). CDR3 nucleotides: TGTGCCAGCAGTACCCGGGTTGCCCCAGATACGCAGTATTTT. This codes for CASSTRVAPDTQYF.

The chain couples TRBV18 to TRBJ1-2; possibly TRBD1 for D (5 bases). Germline V gene lookup returns CDR1 KGHSH and CDR2 LQKENI. There are 14 residues in the CDR3. The V gene lost 3 bases and the J gene lost 4 bases, with 12 bases spanning the gap. CDR3 sequence (DNA): TGTGCCAGCTCACCCGAAGGGGACTTCTATGGCTACACCTTC. Translation gives CASSPEGDFYGYTF.

This clone has a single count. The chain joins TRBV5-1 to TRBJ2-3, with TRBD1 matching over 7 bases. The CDR3 has 16 residues. The J segment lost 2 bases and the V segment lost 4 bases, leaving 10 bases of the junction unmatched. CDR1 is SGHRS, CDR2 YFSETQ, per germline. The CDR3 loop is CASSPLGQTSTDTQYF. The CDR3 bases are TGCGCCAGCAGCCCCCTGGGACAGACCTCCACAGATACGCAGTATTTT.

The chain carries TRBV21-1 and TRBJ2-1; no check of the table's D call, TRBD2, against the DNA was made. TRBV21-1 is marked as a pseudogene. The CDR3 is 15 residues long. The CDR3 DNA reads TGTGCCAGCAGCAAAGGGTGCGGGGTATATGGTGAGCAGTTCTTC. It is translated as CASSKGCGVYGEQFF.

The chain is built from TRBV11-3 and TRBJ2-5; 7 bases fit TRBD2. The CDR3 consists of 15 residues. Unmatched junction bases numbered 9, after V lost 3 bases and J lost 5 bases. CDR1 SGHNT and CDR2 YENEEA come from the germline V gene. CDR3 coding DNA: TGTGCCAGCAGCTTTGCGGCGGGAGCGGGGGAGACCCAGTACTTC. This gives the protein CASSFAAGAGETQYF. The full variable domain, with the rest looked up from reference TRBV11-3 and TRBJ2-5, is EAGVVQSPRYKIIEKKQPVAFWCNPISGHNTLYWYLQNLGQGPELLIRYENEEAVDDSQLPKDRFSAERLKGVDSTLKIQPAELGDSAVYLCASSFAAGAGETQYFGPGTRLLVL.

This clone was observed a single time. J is TRBJ1-1 and V is TRBV27; D is unclear. The germline CDR1 and CDR2 sequences are MNHEY and SMNVEV (reference sequence). V lost 5 bases, J lost 0 bases, and 13 bases lay in between. The CDR3 is made up of 15 amino acids. This CDR3 is CASSPPWPMNTEAFF. The CDR3 region has the DNA TGTGCCAGCAGTCCCCCCTGGCCAATGAACACTGAAGCTTTCTTT.

The chain uses TRBV7-9 and TRBJ2-1; 7 nucleotides match TRBD1. Germline V gene data show CDR1 as SEHNR and CDR2 as FQNEAQ (reference sequence). The CDR3 is 14 residues long. V was clipped by 2 bases and J by 5 bases; unmatched bases: 3. The CDR3 sequence: CASSLSGTDNEQFF. The CDR3 region has the DNA TGTGCCAGCAGCTTATCCGGGACAGACAATGAGCAGTTCTTC.

The chain employs TRBV6-1 and TRBJ2-5; TRBD2 matches 12 bases. The germline gives CDR1 MNHNS, CDR2 SASEGT. The CDR3 covers 14 residues. After removal of 9 bases from V and 4 bases from J, the junction contained 6 bases not matched to a gene. CDR3 amino acids: CASRTSGITETQYF. The CDR3 bases are TGTGCCAGTAGGACTAGCGGGATTACAGAGACCCAGTACTTC.

The V call is TRBV5-1, the J call TRBJ2-3, with 8 bases lining up with TRBD1. With 4 bases clipped from V and 3 bases from J, the junction kept 13 bases outside the gene matches. Germline-derived CDR1 and CDR2 are SGHRS and YFSETQ. This CDR3 has 17 amino acids. For the CDR3, the DNA is TGCGCCAGCAGCCCAAGGACAGGGAAAAGGTGGACAGATACGCAGTATTTT. This codes for CASSPRTGKRWTDTQYF.

This chain links TRBV7-2 with TRBJ2-7; 9 bases are shared with TRBD1. Germline loops: CDR1 SGHTA, CDR2 FQGNSA. Unmatched junction bases numbered 4, after V lost 3 bases and J lost 4 bases. CDR3 length: 14 residues. The CDR3 DNA reads TGTGCCAGCAGCTTTACAGGGGGCAGATACGAGCAGTACTTC. This codes for CASSFTGGRYEQYF.

The J gene is TRBJ1-5, the V gene TRBV19, with D possibly being TRBD1 (6 bases). The V and J ends lost 3 bases and 4 bases respectively, with 16 bases between them. In germline, CDR1 is LNHDA, CDR2 SQIVND (reference sequence). The CDR3 totals 16 residues. The CDR3 protein is CASSIRKGVWNQPQHF. The CDR3, as DNA: TGTGCCAGTAGTATCCGAAAGGGGGTATGGAATCAGCCCCAGCATTTT.